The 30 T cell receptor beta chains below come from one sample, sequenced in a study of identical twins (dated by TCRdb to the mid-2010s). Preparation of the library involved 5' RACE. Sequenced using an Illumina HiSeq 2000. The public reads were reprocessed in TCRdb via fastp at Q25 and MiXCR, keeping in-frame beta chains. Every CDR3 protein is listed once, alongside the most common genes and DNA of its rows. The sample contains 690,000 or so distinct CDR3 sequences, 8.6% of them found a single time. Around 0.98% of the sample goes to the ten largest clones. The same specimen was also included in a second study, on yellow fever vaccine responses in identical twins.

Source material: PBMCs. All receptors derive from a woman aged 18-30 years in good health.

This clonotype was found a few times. The CDR3 protein is CASSPGLAVFF. The CDR3 coding sequence is TGTGCCAGCAGCCCGGGACTAGCGGTGTTCTTC. The rearrangement uses TRBV3-1 and TRBJ2-1; 11 bases fit TRBD2. Trimming at V came to 4 bases and at J to 15 bases, leaving 2 bases not matched to a gene. From germline, CDR1 is LGHDT and CDR2 YNNKEL (reference sequence). The CDR3 covers 11 residues.

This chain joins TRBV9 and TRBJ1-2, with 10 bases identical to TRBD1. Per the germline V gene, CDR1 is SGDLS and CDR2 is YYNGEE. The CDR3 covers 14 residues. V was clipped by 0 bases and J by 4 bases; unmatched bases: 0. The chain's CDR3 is CASSVGQGAYGYTF. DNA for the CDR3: TGTGCCAGCAGCGTAGGACAGGGGGCCTATGGCTACACCTTC.

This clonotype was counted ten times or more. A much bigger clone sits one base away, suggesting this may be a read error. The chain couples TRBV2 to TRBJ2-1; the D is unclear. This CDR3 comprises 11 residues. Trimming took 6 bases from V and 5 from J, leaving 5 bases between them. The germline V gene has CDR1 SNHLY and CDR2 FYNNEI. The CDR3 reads CASRLNNEQFF. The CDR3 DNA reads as TGTGCCAGCAGGTTAAACAATGAGCAGTTCTTC. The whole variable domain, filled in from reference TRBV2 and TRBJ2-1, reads EPEVTQTPSHQVTQMGQEVILRCVPISNHLYFYWYRQILGQKVEFLVSFYNNEISEKSEIFDDQFSVERPDGSNFTLKIRSTKLEDSAMYFCASRLNNEQFFGPGTRLTVL.

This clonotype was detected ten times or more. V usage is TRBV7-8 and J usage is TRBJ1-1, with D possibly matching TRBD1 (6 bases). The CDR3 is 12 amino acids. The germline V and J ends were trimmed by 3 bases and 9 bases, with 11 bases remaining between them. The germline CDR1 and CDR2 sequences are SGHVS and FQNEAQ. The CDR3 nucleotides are TGTGCCAGCAGCTTTTCGGGACACAAAGCTTTCTTT. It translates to CASSFSGHKAFF.

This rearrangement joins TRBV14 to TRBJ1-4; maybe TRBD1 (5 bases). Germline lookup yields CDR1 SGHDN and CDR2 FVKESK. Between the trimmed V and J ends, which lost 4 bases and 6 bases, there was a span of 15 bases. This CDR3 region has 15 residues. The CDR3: CASSPGALFDEKLFF. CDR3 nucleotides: TGTGCCAGCAGCCCCGGGGCCCTATTCGATGAAAAACTGTTTTTT.

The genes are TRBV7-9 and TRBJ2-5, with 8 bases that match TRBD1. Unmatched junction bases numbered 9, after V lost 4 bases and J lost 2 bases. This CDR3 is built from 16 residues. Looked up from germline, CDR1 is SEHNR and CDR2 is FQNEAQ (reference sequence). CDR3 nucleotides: TGTGCCAGCAGCTCGACCGACAGGGGTGCGCAAGAGACCCAGTACTTC. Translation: CASSSTDRGAQETQYF.

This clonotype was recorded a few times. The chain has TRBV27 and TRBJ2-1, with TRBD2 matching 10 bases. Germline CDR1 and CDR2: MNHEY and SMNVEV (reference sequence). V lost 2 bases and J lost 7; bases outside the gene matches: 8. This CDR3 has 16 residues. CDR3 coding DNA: TGTGCCAGCAGTTTAACCTCCGGGACTAGCGTAAATGAGCAGTTCTTC. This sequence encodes CASSLTSGTSVNEQFF.

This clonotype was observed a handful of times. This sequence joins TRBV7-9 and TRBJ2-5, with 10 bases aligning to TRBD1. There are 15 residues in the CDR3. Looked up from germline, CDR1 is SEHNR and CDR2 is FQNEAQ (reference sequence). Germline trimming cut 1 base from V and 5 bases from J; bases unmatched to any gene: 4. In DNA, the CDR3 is TGTGCCAGCAGCTTAGTGGGGACAGGGGTTGAGACCCAGTACTTC. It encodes CASSLVGTGVETQYF. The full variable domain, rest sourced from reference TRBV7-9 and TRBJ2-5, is DTGVSQNPRHKITKRGQNVTFRCDPISEHNRLYWYRQTLGQGPEFLTYFQNEAQLEKSRLLSDRFSAERPKGSFSTLEIQRTEQGDSAMYLCASSLVGTGVETQYFGPGTRLLVL.

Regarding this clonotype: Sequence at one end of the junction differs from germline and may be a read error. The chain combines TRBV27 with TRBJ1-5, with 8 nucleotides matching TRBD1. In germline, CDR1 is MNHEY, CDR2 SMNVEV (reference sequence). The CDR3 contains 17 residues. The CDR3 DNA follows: TGTGCCAGCAGTTTAAGGGCAGGGGGCGCGGGCAATCAGCCCCACCATTTT. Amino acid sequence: CASSLRAGGAGNQPHHF.

The CDR3 DNA sequence: TGTGCCAGCAGCTTAGGTGTTAGCGGGATCGAGCAGTACTTC. Its protein is CASSLGVSGIEQYF. V is TRBV7-2 and J is TRBJ2-7, with 8 bases that match TRBD2. J was trimmed by 6 bases and V by 1 base; bases with no gene match: 5. Germline lookup yields CDR1 SGHTA and CDR2 FQGNSA. CDR3 length equals 14 residues.

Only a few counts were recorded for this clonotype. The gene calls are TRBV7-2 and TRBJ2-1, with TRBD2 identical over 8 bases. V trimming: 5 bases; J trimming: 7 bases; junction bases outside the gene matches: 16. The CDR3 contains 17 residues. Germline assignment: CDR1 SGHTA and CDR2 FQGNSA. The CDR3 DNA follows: TGTGCCAGCAGCCGTATTCGGGTCGGGACTAGAGATAATGAGCAGTTCTTC. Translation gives CASSRIRVGTRDNEQFF.

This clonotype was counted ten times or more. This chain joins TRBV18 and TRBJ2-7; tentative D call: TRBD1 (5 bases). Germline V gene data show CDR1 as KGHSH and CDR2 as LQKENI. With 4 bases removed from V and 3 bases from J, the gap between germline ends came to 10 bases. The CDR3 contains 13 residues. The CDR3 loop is CASSLLQVYEQYF. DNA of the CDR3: TGTGCCAGCTCACTCCTACAGGTCTACGAGCAGTACTTC.

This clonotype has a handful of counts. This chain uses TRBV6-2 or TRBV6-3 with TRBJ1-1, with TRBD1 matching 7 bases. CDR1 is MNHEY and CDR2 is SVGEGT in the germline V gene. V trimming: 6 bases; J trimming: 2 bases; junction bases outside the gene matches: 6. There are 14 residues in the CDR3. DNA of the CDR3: TGTGCCAGCAGCCGGGGACAGAAAAACACTGAAGCTTTCTTT. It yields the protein CASSRGQKNTEAFF.

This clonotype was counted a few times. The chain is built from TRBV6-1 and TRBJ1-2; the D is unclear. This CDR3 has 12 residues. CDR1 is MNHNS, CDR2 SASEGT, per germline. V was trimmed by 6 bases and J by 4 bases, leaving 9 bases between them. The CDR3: CASRTDSYGYTF. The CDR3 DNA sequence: TGTGCCAGCAGAACAGATTCCTATGGCTACACCTTC.

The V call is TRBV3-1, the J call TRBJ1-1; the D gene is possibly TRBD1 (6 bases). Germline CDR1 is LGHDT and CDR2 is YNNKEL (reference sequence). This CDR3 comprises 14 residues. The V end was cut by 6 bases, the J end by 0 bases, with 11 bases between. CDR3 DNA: TGTGCCAGCAGACCCAGGGGACTGAACACTGAAGCTTTCTTT. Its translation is CASRPRGLNTEAFF.

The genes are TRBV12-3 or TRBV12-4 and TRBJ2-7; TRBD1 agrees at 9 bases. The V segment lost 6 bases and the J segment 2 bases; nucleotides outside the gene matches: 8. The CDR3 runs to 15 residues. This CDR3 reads CASRRSNRGPYEQYF. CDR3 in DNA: TGTGCCAGCAGGCGATCCAACAGGGGGCCCTACGAGCAGTACTTC.

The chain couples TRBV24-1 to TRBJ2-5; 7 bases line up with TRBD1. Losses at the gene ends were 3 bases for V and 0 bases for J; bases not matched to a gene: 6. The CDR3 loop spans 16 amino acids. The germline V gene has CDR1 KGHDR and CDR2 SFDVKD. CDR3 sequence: CATSDLGQAYQETQYF. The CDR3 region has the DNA TGTGCCACCAGTGATCTCGGACAGGCGTACCAAGAGACCCAGTACTTC.

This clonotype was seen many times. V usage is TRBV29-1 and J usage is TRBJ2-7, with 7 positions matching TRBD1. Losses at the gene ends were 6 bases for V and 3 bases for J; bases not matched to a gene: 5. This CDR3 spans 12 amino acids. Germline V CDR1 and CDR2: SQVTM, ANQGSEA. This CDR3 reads CSVRGQIYEQYF. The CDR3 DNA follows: TGCAGCGTACGGGGACAGATCTACGAGCAGTACTTC.

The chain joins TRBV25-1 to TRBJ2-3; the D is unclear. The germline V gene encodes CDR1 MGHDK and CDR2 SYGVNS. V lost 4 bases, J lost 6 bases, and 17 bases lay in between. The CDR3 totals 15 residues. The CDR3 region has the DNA TGTGCCAGCAGTGCCCCGTCCCGCCGGTCGGATACGCAGTATTTT. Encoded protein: CASSAPSRRSDTQYF.

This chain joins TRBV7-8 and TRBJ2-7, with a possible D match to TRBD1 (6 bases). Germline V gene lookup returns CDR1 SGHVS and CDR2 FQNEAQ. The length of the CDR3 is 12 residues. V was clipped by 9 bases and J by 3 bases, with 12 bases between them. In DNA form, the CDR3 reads TGTGCCAGTGGACAGATAAACTACGAGCAGTACTTC. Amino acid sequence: CASGQINYEQYF. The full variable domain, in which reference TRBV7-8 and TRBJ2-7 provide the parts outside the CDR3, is GAGVSQSPRYKVAKRGQDVALRCDPISGHVSLFWYQQALGQGPEFLTYFQNEAQLDKSGLPSDRFFAERPEGSVSTLKIQRTQQEDSAVYLCASGQINYEQYFGPGTRLTVT.

The DNA of the CDR3 is TGTGCCAGCAGCTCGTTCATGAACACTGAAGCTTTCTTT. The encoded protein is CASSSFMNTEAFF. V is TRBV11-2 and J is TRBJ1-1; no firm D call. This CDR3 has 13 residues. Deletions cut 4 bases from V and 0 bases from J, with 6 bases between. Germline V CDR1 and CDR2: SGHAT, FQNNGV. Using reference TRBV11-2 and TRBJ1-1 for the parts outside the CDR3, the full variable domain is EAGVAQSPRYKIIEKRQSVAFWCNPISGHATLYWYQQILGQGPKLLIQFQNNGVVDDSQLPKDRFSAERLKGVDSTLKIQPAKLEDSAVYLCASSSFMNTEAFFGQGTRLTVV.

CDR3 nucleotides: TGTGCCAGCACCAAAGTAGCCGGGTCTCCCCTCGAGCAGTACTTC. This encodes CASTKVAGSPLEQYF. The chain joins TRBV3-1 to TRBJ2-7; unclear D gene. CDR1 and CDR2 from the germline V gene are LGHDT and YNNKEL (reference sequence). This CDR3 has 15 amino acids. Trimming took 7 bases from V and 6 from J, leaving 22 bases between them.

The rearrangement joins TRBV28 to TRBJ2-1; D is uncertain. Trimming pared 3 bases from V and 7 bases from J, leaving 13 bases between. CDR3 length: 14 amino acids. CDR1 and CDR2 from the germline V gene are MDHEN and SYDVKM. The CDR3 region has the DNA TGTGCCAGCAGTTTTGGCTTTGCCAGGAATGAGCAGTTCTTC. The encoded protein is CASSFGFARNEQFF.

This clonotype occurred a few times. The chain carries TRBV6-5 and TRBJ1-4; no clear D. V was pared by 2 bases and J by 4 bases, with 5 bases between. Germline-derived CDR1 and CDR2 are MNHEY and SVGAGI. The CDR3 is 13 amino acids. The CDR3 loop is CASSYAINEKLFF. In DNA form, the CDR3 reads TGTGCCAGCAGTTACGCGATTAATGAAAAACTGTTTTTT.

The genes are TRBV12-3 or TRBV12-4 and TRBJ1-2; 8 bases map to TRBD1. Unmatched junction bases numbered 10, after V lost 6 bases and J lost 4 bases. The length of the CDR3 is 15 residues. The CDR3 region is CASRTPGQDIYGYTF. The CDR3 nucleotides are TGTGCCAGCAGAACACCGGGACAGGACATCTATGGCTACACCTTC.

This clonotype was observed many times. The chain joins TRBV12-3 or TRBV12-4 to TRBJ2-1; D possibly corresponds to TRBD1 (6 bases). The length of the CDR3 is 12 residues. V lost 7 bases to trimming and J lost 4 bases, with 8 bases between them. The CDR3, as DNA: TGTGCCAGCACCGACAGGTACAATGAGCAGTTCTTC. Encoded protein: CASTDRYNEQFF.

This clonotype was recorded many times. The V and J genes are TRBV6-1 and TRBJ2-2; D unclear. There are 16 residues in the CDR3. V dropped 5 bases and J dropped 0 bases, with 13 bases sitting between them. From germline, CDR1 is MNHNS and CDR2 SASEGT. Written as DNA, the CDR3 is TGTGCCAGCAGTAAGGAGTCCGGAACGAACACCGGGGAGCTGTTTTTT. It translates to CASSKESGTNTGELFF.

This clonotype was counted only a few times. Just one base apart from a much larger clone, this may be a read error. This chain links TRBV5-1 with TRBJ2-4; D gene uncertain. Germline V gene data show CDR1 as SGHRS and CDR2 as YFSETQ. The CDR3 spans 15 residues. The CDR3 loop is CPSTFGDRAKNIQYF. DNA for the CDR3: TGCCCCAGCACTTTTGGGGATCGGGCCAAAAACATTCAGTACTTC.

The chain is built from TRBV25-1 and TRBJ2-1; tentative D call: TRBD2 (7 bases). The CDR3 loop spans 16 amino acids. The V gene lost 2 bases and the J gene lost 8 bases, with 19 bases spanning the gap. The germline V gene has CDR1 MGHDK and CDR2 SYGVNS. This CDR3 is CASSERGGLAPHEQFF. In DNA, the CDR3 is TGTGCCAGCAGTGAAAGGGGGGGGCTAGCCCCCCATGAGCAGTTCTTC.

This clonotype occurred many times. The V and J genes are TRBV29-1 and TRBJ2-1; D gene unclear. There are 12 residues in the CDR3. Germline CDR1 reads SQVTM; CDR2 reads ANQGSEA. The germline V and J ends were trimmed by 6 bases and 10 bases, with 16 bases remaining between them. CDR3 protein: CSVALAAGEQFF. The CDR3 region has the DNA TGCAGCGTCGCCTTGGCTGCCGGAGAGCAGTTCTTC.